These T cell receptor beta chains were read from a single sample in a study of cytomegalovirus exposure and HLA in healthy donors. Sequencing was performed with immunoSEQ multiplex PCR; in TCRdb, only in-frame clones are kept and a portion is missing. The sample holds 180,000 or so clones, about 77% seen once. Sequences were obtained from PBMCs. These receptors all stem from a female donor in good health and CMV-seronegative. The CDR3 runs from the conserved cysteine through the conserved F or W. Fields, in order: V gene, J gene, D gene, clone size, CDR3 DNA, CDR3 protein. A D gene is named only where the DNA matches it firmly. The size entry is marked missing in some rows and otherwise reads once, few, many or a size class.

v_call: TRBV6-5; j_call: TRBJ2-7; d_call: TRBD1; clone_size: NA; cdr3_nt: TGTGCCAGCAGTTACTCGGGCAGGGGGCTATCCTACGAGCAGCACTTC; cdr3_aa: CASSYSGRGLSYEQHF
v_call: TRBV19; j_call: TRBJ2-7; d_call: NA; clone_size: NA; cdr3_nt: TGTGCCAGTAGTATCACAGGGACCTACGAGCAGTACTTC; cdr3_aa: CASSITGTYEQYF
v_call: TRBV18; j_call: TRBJ1-4; d_call: NA; clone_size: NA; cdr3_nt: TGTGCCAGCTCACCCCAGACAGGCTTGAATGAAAAACTGTTTTTT; cdr3_aa: CASSPQTGLNEKLFF
v_call: TRBV12-5; j_call: TRBJ2-7; d_call: NA; clone_size: NA; cdr3_nt: TGTGCTAGTGGTTTGGTTGAGGCCTACGAGCAGTACTTC; cdr3_aa: CASGLVEAYEQYF
v_call: TRBV7-6; j_call: TRBJ2-1; d_call: TRBD2; clone_size: NA; cdr3_nt: TGTGCCAGCAGCGGGACTAGCGGATACAATGAGCAGTTCTTC; cdr3_aa: CASSGTSGYNEQFF
v_call: TRBV30; j_call: TRBJ1-6; d_call: TRBD1; clone_size: once; cdr3_nt: TGTGCCGGGAGGGGACAGGGTGATTCACCCCTCCACTTT; cdr3_aa: CAGRGQGDSPLHF
v_call: TRBV6-5; j_call: TRBJ1-4; d_call: NA; clone_size: NA; cdr3_nt: TGTGCCAGCAGAATCGGGACATCTACTAATGAAAAACTGTTTTTT; cdr3_aa: CASRIGTSTNEKLFF
v_call: TRBV9; j_call: TRBJ1-1; d_call: NA; clone_size: NA; cdr3_nt: TGTGCCAGCAGCGTAGGCCAGGGTTTTTTGGCCACTGAAGCTTTCTTT; cdr3_aa: CASSVGQGFLATEAFF
v_call: TRBV27; j_call: TRBJ2-1; d_call: TRBD2; clone_size: NA; cdr3_nt: TGTGCCAGCAGTCCCGGGACTAGCGGTAACAATGAGCAGTTCTTC; cdr3_aa: CASSPGTSGNNEQFF
v_call: TRBV5-1; j_call: TRBJ2-1; d_call: TRBD2; clone_size: NA; cdr3_nt: TGCGCCAGCAGCCCCGTCGGGACTAGTTTCCCCCATGAGCAGTTCTTC; cdr3_aa: CASSPVGTSFPHEQFF